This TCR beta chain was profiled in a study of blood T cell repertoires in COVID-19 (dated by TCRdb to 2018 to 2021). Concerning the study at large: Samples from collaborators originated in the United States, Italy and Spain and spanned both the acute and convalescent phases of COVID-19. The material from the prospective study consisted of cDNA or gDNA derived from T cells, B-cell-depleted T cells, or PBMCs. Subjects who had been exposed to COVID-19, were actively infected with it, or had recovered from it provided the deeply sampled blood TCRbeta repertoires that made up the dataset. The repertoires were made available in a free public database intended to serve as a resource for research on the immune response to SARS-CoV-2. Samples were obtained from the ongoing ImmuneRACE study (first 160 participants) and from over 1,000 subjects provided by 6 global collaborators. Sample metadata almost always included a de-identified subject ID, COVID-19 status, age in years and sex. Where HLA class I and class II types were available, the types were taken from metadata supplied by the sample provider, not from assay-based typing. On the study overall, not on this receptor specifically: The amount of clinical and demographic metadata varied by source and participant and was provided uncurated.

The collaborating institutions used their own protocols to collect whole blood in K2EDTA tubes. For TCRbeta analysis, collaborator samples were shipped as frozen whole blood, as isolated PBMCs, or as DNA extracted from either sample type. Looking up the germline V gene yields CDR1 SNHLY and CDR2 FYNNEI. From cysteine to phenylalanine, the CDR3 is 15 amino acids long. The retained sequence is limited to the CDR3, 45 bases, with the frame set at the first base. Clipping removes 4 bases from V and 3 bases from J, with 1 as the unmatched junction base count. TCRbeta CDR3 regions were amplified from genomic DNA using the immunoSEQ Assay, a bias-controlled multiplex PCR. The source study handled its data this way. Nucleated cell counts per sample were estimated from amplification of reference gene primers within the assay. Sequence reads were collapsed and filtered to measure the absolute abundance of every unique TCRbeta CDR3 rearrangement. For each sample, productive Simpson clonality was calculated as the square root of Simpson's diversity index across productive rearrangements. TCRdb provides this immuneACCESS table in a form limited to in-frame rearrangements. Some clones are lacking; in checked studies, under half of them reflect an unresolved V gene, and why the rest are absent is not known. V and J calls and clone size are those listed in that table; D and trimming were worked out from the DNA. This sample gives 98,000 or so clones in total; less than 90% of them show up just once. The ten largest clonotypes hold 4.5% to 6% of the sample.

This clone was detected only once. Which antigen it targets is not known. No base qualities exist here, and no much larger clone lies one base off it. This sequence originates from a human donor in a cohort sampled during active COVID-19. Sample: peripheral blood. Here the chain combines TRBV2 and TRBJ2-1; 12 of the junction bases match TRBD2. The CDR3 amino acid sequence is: CASSGTSGNYNEQFF. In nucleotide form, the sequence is TGTGCCAGCAGTGGGACTAGCGGGAACTACAATGAGCAGTTCTTC.